This TCR beta chain was recovered during a study of shared clonotypes between healthy human individuals. Study details: CD4 naive cells filled three plates per donor, CD4 memory three, CD8 naive two and CD8 memory one.

Whole-study findings and limits: With few donors, the genetic and exposure-history diversity represented was limited. Naive CD4 clonotypes overlapped across a few donors at roughly 5%. Among non-shared clonotypes, generation probabilities were lower than among those shared by all four donors.

The junction had 9 bases not matched to a gene; V was cut back by 3 bases and J by 6 bases. Germline CDR1 SQVTM, CDR2 ANQGSEA. This CDR3 comprises 14 residues. Notes on this clone: Its antigen is currently unknown.

Method: immunoSEQ multiplex PCR; TCRdb's copy keeps in-frame clones and lacks some. This table holds around 120,000 clones, around 71% found once. The chain has TRBV29-1 and TRBJ2-7; 9 nucleotides line up with TRBD1. Sequences were obtained from memory CD8+ T cells sorted from blood. Noted subset: CD45RO+ cells pooled with CCR7-negative TemRA cells. The clonotype was recovered from a woman aged 25 to 39 in good health. CDR3 residues: CSVENRGPDREQYF. In nucleotides, the CDR3 is TGCAGCGTTGAGAACAGGGGGCCGGATCGCGAGCAGTACTTC.